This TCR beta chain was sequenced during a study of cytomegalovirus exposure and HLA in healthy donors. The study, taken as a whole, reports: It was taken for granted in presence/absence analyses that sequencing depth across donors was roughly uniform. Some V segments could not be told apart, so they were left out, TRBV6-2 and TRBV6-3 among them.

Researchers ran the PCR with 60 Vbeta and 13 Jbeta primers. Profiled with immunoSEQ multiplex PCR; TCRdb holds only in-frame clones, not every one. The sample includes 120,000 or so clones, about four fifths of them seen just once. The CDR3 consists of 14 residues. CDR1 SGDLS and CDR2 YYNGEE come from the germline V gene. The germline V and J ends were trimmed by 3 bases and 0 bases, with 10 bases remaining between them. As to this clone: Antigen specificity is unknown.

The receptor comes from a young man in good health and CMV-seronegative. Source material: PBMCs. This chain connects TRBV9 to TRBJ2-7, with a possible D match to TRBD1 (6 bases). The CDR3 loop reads CASSGQGSSYEQYF. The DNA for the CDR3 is TGTGCCAGCAGCGGGCAGGGGAGCTCCTACGAGCAGTACTTC.